This T cell receptor (beta chain) was documented in a study of T-cell memory formation after mild COVID-19. Overall study findings and caveats: The authors left the SARS-CoV-2 specificity of second-wave clones peaking on day 37 unconfirmed.

TCRdb ran MiXCR on the 5' RACE reads and lists one entry per CDR3 protein. Of around 450,000 distinct CDR3 sequences in the sample, about 20% were seen once. This CDR3 is 15 amino acids long. With 4 bases removed from V and 2 bases from J, the gap between germline ends came to 17 bases. CDR1 and CDR2 from the germline V gene are GTSNPN and SVGIG (reference sequence). As for this clonotype: Its antigen is unidentified.

The sequenced material came from PBMCs or a T cell subset sorted from them (not recorded which). V usage is TRBV30 and J usage is TRBJ1-2; D is perhaps TRBD1 (5 bases). This receptor was identified in an adult woman who had mild COVID-19 (a few samples of this study predate the infection). Cell type and time point are not known. The CDR3 reads CAWTPDRSGNYGYTF. DNA of the CDR3: TGTGCCTGGACTCCCGACCGATCAGGGAACTATGGCTACACCTTC.